Below are 2 T cell receptor beta chains sequenced from a single sample in a study of PD-1 blockade in classical Hodgkin lymphoma. The time point was: cycle 4 day 1 (C4D1), after 6 weeks of nivolumab. In every patient, relapse followed autologous stem cell transplantation, while exposure to brentuximab vedotin differed. Clones were sequenced by immunoSEQ multiplex PCR, and TCRdb holds only the in-frame ones, with some missing. The table has 9,100 or so clones, around 90% seen once. Sequenced here: peripheral blood mononuclear cells (PBMCs), sampled before the fourth cycle of nivolumab. Every receptor here comes from a human donor with classical Hodgkin lymphoma.

The chain uses TRBV5-6 and TRBJ1-1, with 12 bases matching TRBD1. Germline CDR1 is SGHDT and CDR2 is YYEEEE. Trimming at V came to 0 bases and at J to 10 bases, leaving 16 bases not matched to a gene. This CDR3 is built from 18 residues. The CDR3 DNA reads TGTGCCAGCAGCTTGGACGGGCCGGGACAGGGGGCGGAGTGGGGAGCTTTCTTT. Its translation is CASSLDGPGQGAEWGAFF. The full variable domain, rest sourced from reference TRBV5-6 and TRBJ1-1, is DAGVTQSPTHLIKTRGQQVTLRCSPKSGHDTVSWYQQALGQGPQFIFQYYEEEERQRGNFPDRFSGHQFPNYSSELNVNALLLGDSALYLCASSLDGPGQGAEWGAFFGQGTRLTVV.

V is TRBV7-6 and J is TRBJ2-5; 8 bases line up with TRBD2. V shed 5 bases and J 6 bases; nucleotides not matched to a gene: 17. The CDR3 extends over 17 amino acids. Germline lookup yields CDR1 SGHVS and CDR2 FNYEAQ. The CDR3 reads CASSQIPSGSTIKTQYF. The CDR3 DNA follows: TGTGCCAGCAGCCAGATACCAAGCGGGAGCACCATCAAGACCCAGTACTTC. Filled out from reference TRBV7-6 and TRBJ2-5, the complete variable domain reads GAGVSQSPRYKVTKRGQDVALRCDPISGHVSLYWYRQALGQGPEFLTYFNYEAQQDKSGLPNDRFSAERPEGSISTLTIQRTEQRDSAMYRCASSQIPSGSTIKTQYFGPGTRLLVL.